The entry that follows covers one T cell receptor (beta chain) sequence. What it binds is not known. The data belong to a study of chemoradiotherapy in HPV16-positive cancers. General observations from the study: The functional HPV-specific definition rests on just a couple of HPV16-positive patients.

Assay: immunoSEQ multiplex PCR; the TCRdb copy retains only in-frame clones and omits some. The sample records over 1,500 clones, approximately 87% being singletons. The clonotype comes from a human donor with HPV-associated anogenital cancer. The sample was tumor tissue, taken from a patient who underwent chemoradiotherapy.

The CDR3 DNA follows: TGTGCCAGCCTCCTAGCGGAGGGGTACAATGAGCAGTTCTTC. Protein product: CASLLAEGYNEQFF. The rearrangement joins TRBV2 to TRBJ2-1; 7 bases line up with TRBD2. This CDR3 is built from 14 residues. CDR1 is SNHLY, CDR2 FYNNEI, per germline. With 8 bases clipped from V and 4 bases from J, the junction kept 8 bases outside the gene matches.